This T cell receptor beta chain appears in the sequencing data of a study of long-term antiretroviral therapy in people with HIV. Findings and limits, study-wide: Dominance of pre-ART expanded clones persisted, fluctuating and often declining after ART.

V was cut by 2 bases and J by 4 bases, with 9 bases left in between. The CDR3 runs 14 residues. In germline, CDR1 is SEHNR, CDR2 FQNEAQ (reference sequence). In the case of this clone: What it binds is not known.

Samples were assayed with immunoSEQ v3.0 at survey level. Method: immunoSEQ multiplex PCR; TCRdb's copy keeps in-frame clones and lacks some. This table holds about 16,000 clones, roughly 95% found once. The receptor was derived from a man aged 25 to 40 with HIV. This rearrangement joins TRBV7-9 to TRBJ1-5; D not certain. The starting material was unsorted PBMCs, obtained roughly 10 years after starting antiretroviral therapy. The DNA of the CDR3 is TGTGCCAGCAGCTTAAATGGAATTAATCAGCCCCAGCATTTT. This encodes CASSLNGINQPQHF.